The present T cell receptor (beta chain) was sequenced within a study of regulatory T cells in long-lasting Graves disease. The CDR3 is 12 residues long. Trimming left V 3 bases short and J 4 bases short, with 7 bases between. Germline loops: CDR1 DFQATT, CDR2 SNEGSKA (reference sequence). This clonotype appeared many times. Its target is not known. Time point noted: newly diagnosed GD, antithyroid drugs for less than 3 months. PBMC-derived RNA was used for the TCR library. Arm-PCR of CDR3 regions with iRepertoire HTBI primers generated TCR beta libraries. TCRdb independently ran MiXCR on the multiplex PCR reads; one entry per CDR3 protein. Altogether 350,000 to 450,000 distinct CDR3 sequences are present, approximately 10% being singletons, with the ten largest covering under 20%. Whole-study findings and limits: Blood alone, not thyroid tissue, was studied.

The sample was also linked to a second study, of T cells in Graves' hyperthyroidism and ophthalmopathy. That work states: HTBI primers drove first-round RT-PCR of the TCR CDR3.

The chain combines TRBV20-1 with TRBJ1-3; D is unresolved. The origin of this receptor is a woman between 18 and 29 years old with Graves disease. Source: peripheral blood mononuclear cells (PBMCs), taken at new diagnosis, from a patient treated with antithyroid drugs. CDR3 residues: CSARGSGNTIYF. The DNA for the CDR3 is TGCAGTGCTAGGGGCTCCGGAAACACCATATATTTT.